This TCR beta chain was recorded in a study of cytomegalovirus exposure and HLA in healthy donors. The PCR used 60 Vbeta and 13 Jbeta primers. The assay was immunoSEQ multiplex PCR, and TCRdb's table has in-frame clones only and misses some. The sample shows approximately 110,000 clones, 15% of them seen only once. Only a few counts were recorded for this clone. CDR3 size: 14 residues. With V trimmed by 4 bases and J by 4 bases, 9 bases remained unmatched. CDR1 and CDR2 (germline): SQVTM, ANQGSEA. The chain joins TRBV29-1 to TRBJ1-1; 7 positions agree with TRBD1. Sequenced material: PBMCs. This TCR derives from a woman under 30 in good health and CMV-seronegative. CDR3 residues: CSVAGQLGSTEAFF. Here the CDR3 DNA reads TGCAGCGTTGCGGGACAGTTAGGGTCCACTGAAGCTTTCTTT. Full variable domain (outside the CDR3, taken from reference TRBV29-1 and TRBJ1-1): SAVISQKPSRDICQRGTSLTIQCQVDSQVTMMFWYRQQPGQSLTLIATANQGSEATYESGFVIDKFPISRPNLTFSTLTVSNMSPEDSSIYLCSVAGQLGSTEAFFGQGTRLTVV.